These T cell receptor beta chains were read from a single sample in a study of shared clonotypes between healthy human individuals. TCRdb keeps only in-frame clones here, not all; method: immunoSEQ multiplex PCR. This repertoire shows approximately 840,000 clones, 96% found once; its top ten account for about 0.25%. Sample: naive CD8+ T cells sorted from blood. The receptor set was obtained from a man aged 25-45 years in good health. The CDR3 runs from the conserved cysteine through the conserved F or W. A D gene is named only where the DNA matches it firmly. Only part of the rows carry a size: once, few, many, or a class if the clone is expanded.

TGTGCCAGCAGCTTTTATATAGGGGGCTACGAGCAGTACTTC CASSFYIGGYEQYF - - TRBJ2-7 TRBV13
TGTGCCAGCAGTTTATCCGGAGGGGGCTCCTACAATGAGCAGTTCTTC CASSLSGGGSYNEQFF - - TRBJ2-1 TRBV27
TGTGCCAGCAGCTTAGTCTACAGGGATGAGCAGTTCTTC CASSLVYRDEQFF - - TRBJ2-1 TRBV7-8
TGTGCCAGCAGCTCCCGAAGCGGGGACGCTTATTTGGAGCAGTTCTTC CASSSRSGDAYLEQFF - TRBD2 TRBJ2-1 TRBV7-9
TGTGCCAGCAGACCCGGGACTAGCGGAGAGCAGTTCTTC CASRPGTSGEQFF - TRBD2 TRBJ2-1 TRBV7-9
TGCGCCAGCAGCCAAGATCTGGGAACAGAAGCTTTCTTT CASSQDLGTEAFF - - TRBJ1-1 TRBV4-3
TGCGCCAGCAGCCCGGACAGGGTAACAGATACGCAGTATTTT CASSPDRVTDTQYF - TRBD1 TRBJ2-3 TRBV5-1
TGTGCCAGTAACCCGGGGTCTAGCGGGAGCTCCTACGAGCAGTACTTC CASNPGSSGSSYEQYF - TRBD2 TRBJ2-7 TRBV7-8
TGTGCCAGCAGTGAAGGCCCAGAAGGGAGCACTGAAGCTTTCTTT CASSEGPEGSTEAFF - - TRBJ1-1 TRBV6-1
TGTGCCAGCAGCGTGGGACAGGGACATTTCAATGAGCAGTTCTTC CASSVGQGHFNEQFF - TRBD1 TRBJ2-1 TRBV9
TGTGCCACCAGCTCCCCTGGGGCTAGCGGGAGGGGCGGTGGAACAGATACGCAGTATTTT CATSSPGASGRGGGTDTQYF once TRBD2 TRBJ2-3 TRBV15